Listed here are 5 T cell receptor beta chains from one sample, sequenced in a study of CD8+ T cells in alopecia areata. Treatment in this sample: oral pan-JAK inhibitor, 5-10 mg twice daily. TCR sequencing used cDNA made by reverse transcription of extracted RNA. Clones were sequenced by immunoSEQ multiplex PCR, and TCRdb holds only the in-frame ones, with some missing. The sample carries roughly 220,000 clones, approximately 65% recorded once. The source was CD4+ T cells sorted from blood, collected at approximately week 44, from a patient treated with tofacitinib. The receptors stem from a human donor with alopecia areata.

The chain recombines TRBV6-5 with TRBJ2-7; the match to TRBD2 covers 9 bases. J gave up 3 bases and V 2 bases, and 2 bases lay outside the gene matches. This CDR3 region has 14 residues. Germline V gives CDR1 MNHEY, CDR2 SVGAGI. The CDR3 here is CASSYGTSNYEQYF. The CDR3 DNA sequence: TGTGCCAGCAGTTACGGGACTAGCAACTACGAGCAGTACTTC.

This clone was seen a few times. V and J are TRBV7-8 and TRBJ1-6, with D uncertain. Germline V lookup: CDR1 SGHVS, CDR2 FQNEAQ. Trimming removed 8 bases at V and 11 bases at J, with 16 bases between. The CDR3 runs 13 residues. The CDR3 coding sequence is TGTGCCAGCTCAGGCCCCGTCCGGACACCCCTCCACTTT. Amino acids: CASSGPVRTPLHF. Together with reference TRBV7-8 and TRBJ1-6, the CDR3 gives the full variable domain: GAGVSQSPRYKVAKRGQDVALRCDPISGHVSLFWYQQALGQGPEFLTYFQNEAQLDKSGLPSDRFFAERPEGSVSTLKIQRTQQEDSAVYLCASSGPVRTPLHFGNGTRLTVT.

The chain has TRBV29-1 and TRBJ2-7, with 9 bases matching TRBD1. Germline V CDR1 and CDR2: SQVTM, ANQGSEA. V shed 5 bases and J 3 bases; nucleotides not matched to a gene: 8. The CDR3 is made up of 14 amino acids. CDR3 sequence (DNA): TGCAGCGTTCGACAAGGGACAGGGTTCTACGAGCAGTACTTC. This encodes CSVRQGTGFYEQYF.

The CDR3 sequence: CASRGVNEQYF. In DNA form, the CDR3 reads TGTGCCAGCAGGGGGGTTAACGAGCAGTACTTC. The chain employs TRBV7-2 and TRBJ2-7; D possibly matches TRBD1 or TRBD2 (5 bases each). From germline, CDR1 is SGHTA and CDR2 FQGNSA. The CDR3 covers 11 residues. Trimming pared 6 bases from V and 5 bases from J, leaving 8 bases between.

V gene TRBV29-1 combines with J gene TRBJ2-5; maybe TRBD1 (6 bases). Germline CDR1 is SQVTM and CDR2 is ANQGSEA. Trimming pared 5 bases from V and 1 base from J, leaving 11 bases between. The CDR3 has 13 residues. The CDR3 loop is CSVRSQGQETQYF. The DNA of the CDR3 is TGCAGCGTTCGATCACAGGGCCAAGAGACCCAGTACTTC.